This TCR beta chain was identified in a study of blood T cells in healthy people across ages. The CDR3 spans 15 residues. The germline V gene encodes CDR1 LGHNT and CDR2 FRNRAP. Concerning this clonotype: One end of the junction does not line up with germline, which may come from a read error.

A second PCR of roughly 7 to 11 cycles used a sample-barcoded 5' primer and a J-beta primer mix. TCRdb redid the calling of the 5' RACE reads with MiXCR, one entry per CDR3 protein. The sample includes around 1,500,000 distinct CDR3 sequences, roughly 28% of them seen just once. The chain joins TRBV12-5 to TRBJ2-3; 8 positions agree with TRBD2. The sample was blood. The clonotype comes from a woman aged 25 to 39 in good health. The CDR3 loop is CAGGSSGSGHGTQYF. For the CDR3, the DNA is TGTGCTGGTGGTTCTAGCGGGTCAGGTCATGGCACGCAGTATTTT.